The entry that follows covers one T cell receptor beta chain sequence. The antigen is unknown. The donors were part of the roughly 130-subject validation cohort, which stood apart from the roughly 640-subject first cohort. The CDR3 is 16 residues long. CDR1 and CDR2 (germline): SGHKS, YYEKEE (reference sequence). Losses at the gene ends were 5 bases for V and 3 bases for J; bases not matched to a gene: 11. This entry is derived from a study of cytomegalovirus exposure and HLA in healthy donors. The study, taken as a whole, reports: Rare TCR sequences dominated, though some public TCRs recurred in many donors. As confirmed in vitro, a few CMV-associated chains were specific for CMV antigens. Later, an analysis found that TCR clusters from the first cohort tended to co-occur in the 120 or so validation repertoires.

Sequencing was performed with immunoSEQ multiplex PCR; in TCRdb, only in-frame clones are kept and a portion is missing. The data contain about 150,000 clones, nearly 90% of them singletons. The sample comprised PBMCs. The chain uses TRBV5-5 and TRBJ2-7, with TRBD1 matching 10 bases. This receptor was taken from a woman aged 18 to 35 in good health and CMV-seropositive. CDR3 loop: CASRPGTGVFSYEQYF. CDR3 coding DNA: TGTGCCAGCAGGCCCGGGACAGGGGTATTCAGCTACGAGCAGTACTTC.